The present T cell receptor (beta chain) was sequenced within a study of T-cell memory formation after mild COVID-19. Study results and caveats: Detection of some responders pre-infection suggested pre-existing cross-reactive memory T cells participated. Clones that contracted from day 15 to 85 had balanced CD4/CD8; later expanders were CD4+ biased.

Details on this clonotype: Its antigen remains unknown.

From the 5' RACE reads, TCRdb called clonotypes with MiXCR, one entry per CDR3 protein. In the table there are 450,000 or so distinct CDR3 sequences, around 27% of which are singletons. The CDR3 has 13 amino acids. Germline V gene data show CDR1 as SGHRS and CDR2 as YFSETQ. The trim removed 5 bases at V and 6 bases at J, leaving 5 bases unmatched. J is TRBJ1-1 and V is TRBV5-1; 9 bases map to TRBD1. Material for sequencing was PBMCs or a T cell subset sorted from them (not recorded which). This clonotype was obtained from an adult woman who had mild COVID-19 (a few samples of this study predate the infection). Cell type and time point are not known. This chain's CDR3 is CASSETGGPEAFF. In nucleotides, the CDR3 is TGCGCCAGCAGTGAAACAGGGGGCCCTGAAGCTTTCTTT.